The rows below give T cell receptor beta chains drawn from one sample of a study of radiotherapy plus CTLA-4 blockade in lung cancer. Clones were read by immunoSEQ multiplex PCR, and TCRdb kept only the in-frame ones, dropping some. The sample has tens of thousands of clones, 65% to 80% seen once; the top ten hold roughly 17%. This material consisted of peripheral blood, taken from a patient treated with radiotherapy plus ipilimumab. Receptors were obtained from a human donor with non-small cell lung cancer who had a complete response to radiotherapy plus ipilimumab. Each CDR3 is given with its conserved first and last residue. D genes are given only for firm matches. The size field is filled for only some rows; it gives once, few, many or a size class.

clone size: .; D gene: TRBD1; CDR3 length: 15; V gene: TRBV27; J gene: TRBJ1-4; CDR3 DNA: TGTGCCAGCAGTACTTATCGGGACAGGGTTGAAAAACTGTTTTTT; CDR3 protein: CASSTYRDRVEKLFF
clone size: .; D gene: .; CDR3 length: 12; V gene: TRBV5-1; J gene: TRBJ1-1; CDR3 DNA: TGCGCCAGCAGCGTCCCGGGGGGGGCTGCTTTCTTT; CDR3 protein: CASSVPGGAAFF
clone size: .; D gene: .; CDR3 length: 16; V gene: TRBV6-6; J gene: TRBJ2-1; CDR3 DNA: TGTGCCAGCAGTTCCCGGACAGGGAGGGGGTACAATGAGCAGTTCTTC; CDR3 protein: CASSSRTGRGYNEQFF
clone size: .; D gene: TRBD1; CDR3 length: 15; V gene: TRBV28; J gene: TRBJ1-4; CDR3 DNA: TGTGCCAGCAGTTTGTCCCTGGGACAGAATGAAAAACTGTTTTTT; CDR3 protein: CASSLSLGQNEKLFF
clone size: .; D gene: .; CDR3 length: 14; V gene: TRBV9; J gene: TRBJ2-2; CDR3 DNA: TGTGCCAGCAGCGTAGAGAGGGGGATCGGGGAGCTGTTTTTT; CDR3 protein: CASSVERGIGELFF
clone size: .; D gene: .; CDR3 length: 13; V gene: TRBV30; J gene: TRBJ1-2; CDR3 DNA: TGTGCCTGGAGTGTACATGGGGCGGATGGCTACACCTTC; CDR3 protein: CAWSVHGADGYTF
clone size: .; D gene: TRBD1; CDR3 length: 15; V gene: TRBV30; J gene: TRBJ1-1; CDR3 DNA: TGTGCCTGGAACACTTGGGGGACAGGGCTAACTGAAGCTTTCTTT; CDR3 protein: CAWNTWGTGLTEAFF
clone size: .; D gene: TRBD2; CDR3 length: 15; V gene: TRBV27; J gene: TRBJ2-2; CDR3 DNA: TGTGCCAGCAGTTTAGCGGGAGGGCCGGCCGGGGAGCTGTTTTTT; CDR3 protein: CASSLAGGPAGELFF
clone size: few; D gene: TRBD1; CDR3 length: 13; V gene: TRBV30; J gene: TRBJ1-3; CDR3 DNA: TGTGCCTGGAGCGCAGGGGGTGGAAACACCATATATTTT; CDR3 protein: CAWSAGGGNTIYF
clone size: .; D gene: TRBD1; CDR3 length: 15; V gene: TRBV28; J gene: TRBJ1-2; CDR3 DNA: TGTGCCAGCAGCTCCGGGACAGGGACCCACTATGGCTACACCTTC; CDR3 protein: CASSSGTGTHYGYTF
clone size: .; D gene: TRBD2; CDR3 length: 19; V gene: TRBV10-1; J gene: TRBJ2-2; CDR3 DNA: TGCGCCAGGCCCCCCACTAGAGCGGGAGGGCCTAGGGGCACCGGGGAGCTGTTTTTT; CDR3 protein: CARPPTRAGGPRGTGELFF
clone size: .; D gene: TRBD2; CDR3 length: 14; V gene: TRBV4-3; J gene: TRBJ2-1; CDR3 DNA: TGCGCCAGCAGCCCTGCGGGAGGAATTAATGAGCAGTTCTTC; CDR3 protein: CASSPAGGINEQFF
clone size: .; D gene: TRBD2; CDR3 length: 14; V gene: TRBV6-6; J gene: TRBJ2-2; CDR3 DNA: TGTGCCAGCAGGCCGGGACTAGTAACCGGGGAGCTGTTTTTT; CDR3 protein: CASRPGLVTGELFF
clone size: .; D gene: .; CDR3 length: 18; V gene: TRBV18; J gene: TRBJ2-2; CDR3 DNA: TGTGCCAGCTCACCACTGGCGACAGGACTCGCGAACACCGGGGAGCTGTTTTTT; CDR3 protein: CASSPLATGLANTGELFF
clone size: few; D gene: .; CDR3 length: 14; V gene: TRBV6-1; J gene: TRBJ1-6; CDR3 DNA: TGTGCCAGCAGTGCCGGGACACGGGGATCACCCCTCCACTTT; CDR3 protein: CASSAGTRGSPLHF
clone size: .; D gene: .; CDR3 length: 15; V gene: TRBV7-8; J gene: TRBJ1-6; CDR3 DNA: TGTGCCAGCAGCTTAGTTGGGGGGAGGGATTCACCCCTCCACTTT; CDR3 protein: CASSLVGGRDSPLHF
clone size: .; D gene: .; CDR3 length: 14; V gene: TRBV2; J gene: TRBJ1-2; CDR3 DNA: TGTGCCAGCAGCACATACCAGGGGAACTATGGCTACACCTTC; CDR3 protein: CASSTYQGNYGYTF
clone size: .; D gene: .; CDR3 length: 12; V gene: TRBV30; J gene: TRBJ2-7; CDR3 DNA: TGTGCCTGGAACCCGGGTTCCTACGAGCAGTACTTC; CDR3 protein: CAWNPGSYEQYF
clone size: .; D gene: .; CDR3 length: 16; V gene: TRBV27; J gene: TRBJ2-2; CDR3 DNA: TGTGCCAGCAGTTTATCGCCCCCAGGTCGGACCGGGGAGCTGTTTTTT; CDR3 protein: CASSLSPPGRTGELFF
clone size: .; D gene: .; CDR3 length: 11; V gene: TRBV18; J gene: TRBJ1-1; CDR3 DNA: TGTGCCAGCTCACCCGGCGGTGAAGCTTTCTTT; CDR3 protein: CASSPGGEAFF
clone size: .; D gene: .; CDR3 length: 13; V gene: TRBV5-1; J gene: TRBJ1-4; CDR3 DNA: TGCGCCAGCAGCTTGGAGAAGCGCGGAAAACTGTTTTTT; CDR3 protein: CASSLEKRGKLFF
clone size: once; D gene: TRBD1; CDR3 length: 16; V gene: TRBV5-4; J gene: TRBJ1-4; CDR3 DNA: TGTGCCAGCAGCCTCGGACAGGGGGTCCTTAATGAAAAACTGTTTTTT; CDR3 protein: CASSLGQGVLNEKLFF
clone size: .; D gene: .; CDR3 length: 13; V gene: TRBV4-1; J gene: TRBJ2-7; CDR3 DNA: TGCGCCAGCAGCCAATCAGGGGACTACGAGCAGTACTTC; CDR3 protein: CASSQSGDYEQYF
clone size: once; D gene: TRBD1; CDR3 length: 15; V gene: TRBV11-3; J gene: TRBJ2-1; CDR3 DNA: TGTGCCAGCAGCTCCCTGGGGACAGGTCTCAATGAGCAGTTCTTC; CDR3 protein: CASSSLGTGLNEQFF
clone size: .; D gene: .; CDR3 length: 16; V gene: TRBV7-6; J gene: TRBJ2-2; CDR3 DNA: TGTGCCAGCAGCTTATATCCCAGGGGGAGGACCGGGGAGCTGTTTTTT; CDR3 protein: CASSLYPRGRTGELFF
clone size: .; D gene: TRBD2; CDR3 length: 18; V gene: TRBV5-1; J gene: TRBJ2-2; CDR3 DNA: TGCGCCAGCAGCTTGGACACCAGGGACTACACGAACACCGGGGAGCTGTTTTTT; CDR3 protein: CASSLDTRDYTNTGELFF
clone size: .; D gene: .; CDR3 length: 20; V gene: TRBV14; J gene: TRBJ1-4; CDR3 DNA: TGTGCCAGCAGGGAGATAGGGGTCGGCACACCCCTCTCAAAGAATGAAAAACTGTTTTTT; CDR3 protein: CASREIGVGTPLSKNEKLFF
clone size: .; D gene: TRBD1; CDR3 length: 14; V gene: TRBV5-6; J gene: TRBJ1-1; CDR3 DNA: TGTGCCAGCAGCTCCGGGACAGGGGGCGCGTGGGCTTTCTTT; CDR3 protein: CASSSGTGGAWAFF
clone size: .; D gene: .; CDR3 length: 13; V gene: TRBV7-2; J gene: TRBJ1-2; CDR3 DNA: TGTGCCAGCAGCTTAGTGGAGGGCCATGGCTACACCTTC; CDR3 protein: CASSLVEGHGYTF
clone size: .; D gene: .; CDR3 length: 15; V gene: TRBV19; J gene: TRBJ1-2; CDR3 DNA: TGTGCCAGTAGTCCTAACAGGGATTCCGTCTCTGGCTACACCTTC; CDR3 protein: CASSPNRDSVSGYTF
clone size: .; D gene: TRBD1; CDR3 length: 16; V gene: TRBV7-9; J gene: TRBJ2-5; CDR3 DNA: TGTGCCAGCCCTTCTGTCGGGGACAGGGCAAGCGTGACCCAGTACTTC; CDR3 protein: CASPSVGDRASVTQYF
clone size: .; D gene: .; CDR3 length: 14; V gene: TRBV15; J gene: TRBJ2-3; CDR3 DNA: TGTGCCACCAGCAGAGAGGGGGCGGTGGATACGCAGTATTTT; CDR3 protein: CATSREGAVDTQYF
clone size: .; D gene: .; CDR3 length: 13; V gene: TRBV7-2; J gene: TRBJ1-6; CDR3 DNA: TGTGCCAGCAGCTTCCAACAGCTTTCACCCCTCCACTTT; CDR3 protein: CASSFQQLSPLHF
clone size: .; D gene: .; CDR3 length: 11; V gene: TRBV6-5; J gene: TRBJ2-2; CDR3 DNA: TGTGCCAGCAGGAGAACCGGGGAGCTGTTTTTT; CDR3 protein: CASRRTGELFF
clone size: .; D gene: TRBD2; CDR3 length: 16; V gene: TRBV7-2; J gene: TRBJ2-7; CDR3 DNA: TGTGCCAGCAGCTTTTCGGGGGGGTCATTGGCCTACGAGCAGTACTTC; CDR3 protein: CASSFSGGSLAYEQYF
clone size: .; D gene: .; CDR3 length: 13; V gene: TRBV11-3; J gene: TRBJ1-3; CDR3 DNA: TGTGCCAGCAGCCCGCCGACTAGAAACACCATATATTTT; CDR3 protein: CASSPPTRNTIYF
clone size: .; D gene: .; CDR3 length: 14; V gene: TRBV18; J gene: TRBJ1-5; CDR3 DNA: TGTGCCAGCTCACATTCCCCCGTTAATCAGCCCCAGCATTTT; CDR3 protein: CASSHSPVNQPQHF
clone size: .; D gene: TRBD1; CDR3 length: 18; V gene: TRBV7-2; J gene: TRBJ1-5; CDR3 DNA: TGTGCCAGCAGCTTAGGGTGGACAGGGCAAGTTTGGAGTCAGCCCCAGCATTTT; CDR3 protein: CASSLGWTGQVWSQPQHF